A single sample gave rise to the 6 T cell receptor beta chains below, sequenced in a study of blood T cell repertoires in COVID-19. The repertoire was sequenced with immunoSEQ multiplex PCR; TCRdb's copy has only in-frame clones and lacks some. The sample gives under 250,000 clones, 70% to 90% of which show up once; around 1.7% is in the top ten. Sequenced input: PBMCs or T cells enriched from blood (not recorded which). These receptors came from a middle-aged man who had recovered from COVID-19.

The chain is built from TRBV7-2 and TRBJ2-1; possible D gene TRBD2, 5 bases. V was shortened by 5 bases and J by 9 bases, with 11 bases between the two germline ends. CDR3 length equals 12 residues. CDR1 and CDR2 (germline): SGHTA, FQGNSA. CDR3 nucleotides: TGTGCCAGCAGCCCGACCGGGGTTGAGCAGTTCTTC. Its protein is CASSPTGVEQFF.

V is TRBV4-1 and J is TRBJ1-2; D is possibly TRBD1 (6 bases). This CDR3 is 15 amino acids long. The ends were cut back, 3 bases at V and 5 bases at J, with 16 bases in the middle. From germline, CDR1 is MGHRA and CDR2 YSYEKL. CDR3 sequence reads: CASSQESGVFYGYTF. The CDR3 DNA follows: TGCGCCAGCAGCCAGGAGTCAGGGGTATTTTATGGCTACACCTTC.

The rearrangement uses TRBV28 and TRBJ2-7; maybe TRBD1 (5 bases). The CDR3 is 17 residues long. CDR1 is MDHEN and CDR2 is SYDVKM in the germline V gene. Trimming shortened V by 6 bases and J by 3 bases, and 24 bases separated the two germline ends. The CDR3 nucleotides are TGTGCCAGCAGCCCTCAGGTTCGCAGTAAGGGGCACTACGAGCAGTACTTC. Translated: CASSPQVRSKGHYEQYF. Full variable domain (remainder filled in from reference TRBV28 and TRBJ2-7): DVKVTQSSRYLVKRTGEKVFLECVQDMDHENMFWYRQDPGLGLRLIYFSYDVKMKEKGDIPEGYSVSREKKERFSLILESASTNQTSMYLCASSPQVRSKGHYEQYFGPGTRLTVT.

This clone turned up a few times. The J gene is TRBJ2-4, the V gene TRBV5-1; TRBD1 matches at 7 bases. Germline lookup yields CDR1 SGHRS and CDR2 YFSETQ. The V and J ends lost 3 bases and 8 bases, in that order; junction bases with no gene match: 8. The CDR3 totals 14 residues. The CDR3 DNA reads TGCGCCAGCAGCTCCCGACAGGGTGTGCACATTCAGTACTTC. It is translated as CASSSRQGVHIQYF.

The rearrangement links TRBV4-1 to TRBJ2-1; 9 positions match TRBD1. CDR1 is MGHRA, CDR2 YSYEKL, per germline. V shed 2 bases and J 8 bases; nucleotides not matched to a gene: 1. CDR3 size: 13 residues. The CDR3 reads CASSQTGGDEQFF. CDR3 sequence (DNA): TGCGCCAGCAGCCAAACAGGGGGCGATGAGCAGTTCTTC.

Written as DNA, the CDR3 is TGTGCCAGCTCCCTAGGACAGGGAGGGGCTGAAGCTTTCTTT. Residues: CASSLGQGGAEAFF. The rearrangement links TRBV18 to TRBJ1-1; TRBD1 agrees at 8 bases. CDR1 is KGHSH and CDR2 is LQKENI in the germline V gene. J lost 6 bases, V lost 6 bases, and 9 bases had no gene match. The CDR3 totals 14 residues.